Listed below are T cell receptor beta chains from one sample, sequenced in a study of Ad26.COV2.S vaccination and SARS-CoV-2 variants. TCRdb keeps only in-frame clones here, not all; method: immunoSEQ multiplex PCR. In the table there are roughly 700,000 clones, around 92% of which are singletons. Sequencing was performed on peripheral blood, taken in a trial of Ad26.COV2.S vaccine versus placebo. The receptors stem from a person aged 18-60 years who received the Ad26.COV2.S COVID-19 vaccine or a placebo. Both conserved end residues are part of each CDR3. The order of the fields is V gene, J gene, clone size, CDR3 length, D gene, CDR3 DNA, CDR3 protein. D genes are given only for firm matches. The size field is filled for only some rows; it gives once, few, many or a size class.

v_gene: TRBV23-1; j_gene: TRBJ1-4; abundance: .; len: 15; d_gene: .; CDR3nt: TGCGCCAGCACGGGGGCTCCCCCAACTAATGAAAAACTGTTTTTT; CDR3aa: CASTGAPPTNEKLFF
v_gene: TRBV23-1; j_gene: TRBJ2-7; abundance: .; len: 15; d_gene: TRBD1; CDR3nt: TGCGCCAGCAGTCGGGGACAGGGGGAGACTTACGAGCAGTACTTC; CDR3aa: CASSRGQGETYEQYF
v_gene: TRBV6-6; j_gene: TRBJ1-6; abundance: .; len: 13; d_gene: .; CDR3nt: TGTGCCAGCAGTTACTCTCCCAACGGGCCCCTCCACTTT; CDR3aa: CASSYSPNGPLHF
v_gene: TRBV6-5; j_gene: TRBJ2-3; abundance: .; len: 13; d_gene: .; CDR3nt: TGTGCCAGCAGAAATCGGACAACAGATACGCAGTATTTT; CDR3aa: CASRNRTTDTQYF
v_gene: TRBV27; j_gene: TRBJ1-1; abundance: .; len: 16; d_gene: .; CDR3nt: TGTGCCAGCAGTTTATCGGGCCTGGGACGGGACACTGAAGCTTTCTTT; CDR3aa: CASSLSGLGRDTEAFF
v_gene: TRBV5-1; j_gene: TRBJ1-1; abundance: few; len: 15; d_gene: .; CDR3nt: TGCGCCAGCAGCTTGGGGCACGCCGATGAGGTTGAAGCTTTCTTT; CDR3aa: CASSLGHADEVEAFF
v_gene: TRBV15; j_gene: TRBJ2-1; abundance: .; len: 11; d_gene: .; CDR3nt: TGTGCCACCAGCAGGCGAAGAGAGCAGTTCTTC; CDR3aa: CATSRRREQFF
v_gene: TRBV28; j_gene: TRBJ2-5; abundance: .; len: 14; d_gene: .; CDR3nt: TGTGCCAGCAGTTTAGGGATTAGGAAGGGGACCCAGTACTTC; CDR3aa: CASSLGIRKGTQYF
v_gene: TRBV6-2/TRBV6-3; j_gene: TRBJ2-7; abundance: .; len: 17; d_gene: TRBD1; CDR3nt: TGTGCCAGCAGTTCCTACAGACCGGGACAGGCATTCCACGAGCAGTACTTC; CDR3aa: CASSSYRPGQAFHEQYF
v_gene: TRBV6-1; j_gene: TRBJ1-3; abundance: few; len: 15; d_gene: TRBD1; CDR3nt: TGTGCCAGCAGTGAGGGGACAGGGATCGGAAACACCATATATTTT; CDR3aa: CASSEGTGIGNTIYF
v_gene: TRBV19; j_gene: TRBJ1-2; abundance: .; len: 11; d_gene: .; CDR3nt: TGTGCCAGTACCCAGGGGTTTGGCTACACCTTC; CDR3aa: CASTQGFGYTF
v_gene: TRBV7-2; j_gene: TRBJ1-2; abundance: once; len: 15; d_gene: .; CDR3nt: TGTGCCAGCAGCTTAGCGTGGGGAGGTAACTATGGCTACACCTTC; CDR3aa: CASSLAWGGNYGYTF
v_gene: TRBV2; j_gene: TRBJ1-2; abundance: few; len: 13; d_gene: .; CDR3nt: TGTGCCAGCAGTGAGTTTATCCAGCAGGGCTACACCTTC; CDR3aa: CASSEFIQQGYTF
v_gene: TRBV4-2; j_gene: TRBJ2-3; abundance: .; len: 15; d_gene: .; CDR3nt: TGTGCCAGCAGCCAAGGGCGGCAGGGCACAGATACGCAGTATTTT; CDR3aa: CASSQGRQGTDTQYF
v_gene: TRBV7-9; j_gene: TRBJ1-1; abundance: .; len: 11; d_gene: .; CDR3nt: TGTGCCAGCAGCTCCGGGACCGAAGCTTTCTTT; CDR3aa: CASSSGTEAFF
v_gene: TRBV21-1; j_gene: TRBJ1-1; abundance: .; len: 14; d_gene: .; CDR3nt: TGTGCCAGCAGCAAAGTTCCGGAAAACACTGAAGCTTTCTTT; CDR3aa: CASSKVPENTEAFF
v_gene: TRBV5-1; j_gene: TRBJ1-2; abundance: .; len: 14; d_gene: TRBD1; CDR3nt: TGCGCCAGCAGCTTGGCAGGGGGCGGCTATGGCTACACCTTC; CDR3aa: CASSLAGGGYGYTF
v_gene: TRBV5-8; j_gene: TRBJ1-2; abundance: .; len: 14; d_gene: .; CDR3nt: TGTGCCAGCATCCAGTCGTGGAGGGGGGATGGCTACACCTTC; CDR3aa: CASIQSWRGDGYTF
v_gene: TRBV30; j_gene: TRBJ1-5; abundance: .; len: 13; d_gene: .; CDR3nt: TGTGCCGCATCGGGGAATGGCAATCAGCCCCAGCATTTT; CDR3aa: CAASGNGNQPQHF
v_gene: TRBV19; j_gene: TRBJ1-4; abundance: once; len: 16; d_gene: TRBD1; CDR3nt: TGTGCCAGTAGTACTAATTCCGGGACAGGGTCTGAAAAACTGTTTTTT; CDR3aa: CASSTNSGTGSEKLFF
v_gene: TRBV24-1; j_gene: TRBJ1-2; abundance: .; len: 13; d_gene: .; CDR3nt: TGTGCCACCAGTGATTTATTTGGGGATGGCTACACCTTC; CDR3aa: CATSDLFGDGYTF
v_gene: TRBV15; j_gene: TRBJ2-2; abundance: .; len: 15; d_gene: TRBD1; CDR3nt: TGTGCCACCAGCTTACGACAGGGTAGCACCGGGGAGCTGTTTTTT; CDR3aa: CATSLRQGSTGELFF
v_gene: TRBV6-2/TRBV6-3; j_gene: TRBJ1-5; abundance: few; len: 15; d_gene: .; CDR3nt: TGTGCCAGCAGTTATTCGGGGCAGAGCAATCAGCCCCAGCATTTT; CDR3aa: CASSYSGQSNQPQHF
v_gene: TRBV2; j_gene: TRBJ1-6; abundance: once; len: 14; d_gene: TRBD1; CDR3nt: TGTGCCAGCAGGACCGACAGGGCCAATTCACCCCTCCACTTT; CDR3aa: CASRTDRANSPLHF
v_gene: TRBV12-3/TRBV12-4; j_gene: TRBJ2-3; abundance: .; len: 12; d_gene: TRBD1; CDR3nt: TGTGCCATCGGGACAGGGACAGATACGCAGTATTTT; CDR3aa: CAIGTGTDTQYF
v_gene: TRBV19; j_gene: TRBJ2-7; abundance: .; len: 11; d_gene: .; CDR3nt: TGTGCCAGTAGCGGGTCCTACGAGCAGTACTTC; CDR3aa: CASSGSYEQYF
v_gene: TRBV3-1/TRBV3-2; j_gene: TRBJ1-2; abundance: .; len: 12; d_gene: .; CDR3nt: TGTGCCAGCAGCCAAGGGACGTCCGGCTACACCTTC; CDR3aa: CASSQGTSGYTF
v_gene: TRBV19; j_gene: TRBJ2-1; abundance: .; len: 16; d_gene: TRBD1; CDR3nt: TGTGCCAGTAGTACTTTCCGGACAGGGGTGGGCAATGAGCAGTTCTTC; CDR3aa: CASSTFRTGVGNEQFF
v_gene: TRBV5-1; j_gene: TRBJ1-2; abundance: once; len: 15; d_gene: .; CDR3nt: TGCGCCAGCAGCTCAGGGGCCGGGAACAACTATGGCTACACCTTC; CDR3aa: CASSSGAGNNYGYTF
v_gene: TRBV30; j_gene: TRBJ2-6; abundance: .; len: 14; d_gene: .; CDR3nt: TGTGCCTGGTCTCGACCCACTGGGGCCAACGTCCTGACTTTC; CDR3aa: CAWSRPTGANVLTF
v_gene: TRBV5-1; j_gene: TRBJ2-7; abundance: .; len: 18; d_gene: TRBD2; CDR3nt: TGCGCCAGCAGCTGGGGTCCCGCTAGCGGGGGGCAGAACTACGAGCAGTACTTC; CDR3aa: CASSWGPASGGQNYEQYF
v_gene: TRBV7-2; j_gene: TRBJ2-1; abundance: .; len: 16; d_gene: .; CDR3nt: TGTGCCAGCAGTTATTTAGCGGAGAGAAGGGACAATGAGCAGTTCTTC; CDR3aa: CASSYLAERRDNEQFF
v_gene: TRBV9; j_gene: TRBJ1-2; abundance: .; len: 13; d_gene: TRBD1; CDR3nt: TGTGCCAGCAGCGTAGCGTCAGGGGGTGGCTACACCTTC; CDR3aa: CASSVASGGGYTF
v_gene: TRBV6-4; j_gene: TRBJ2-7; abundance: .; len: 13; d_gene: TRBD1; CDR3nt: TGTGCCAGCAGTGACTTGGGACAGAACGAGCAGTACTTC; CDR3aa: CASSDLGQNEQYF
v_gene: TRBV6-6; j_gene: TRBJ2-1; abundance: once; len: 15; d_gene: .; CDR3nt: TGTGCCAGCAGTTACCGGACTGTCTCCTACAATGAGCAGTTCTTC; CDR3aa: CASSYRTVSYNEQFF
v_gene: TRBV24-1; j_gene: TRBJ1-4; abundance: once; len: 15; d_gene: .; CDR3nt: TGTGCCACCAGTGACCCCGCCGGAGGGAGGGAAAAACTGTTTTTT; CDR3aa: CATSDPAGGREKLFF
v_gene: TRBV5-6; j_gene: TRBJ1-2; abundance: .; len: 12; d_gene: .; CDR3nt: TGTGCCAGCAGCTTGTGGCTAAATGGCTACACCTTC; CDR3aa: CASSLWLNGYTF
v_gene: TRBV3-1/TRBV3-2; j_gene: TRBJ2-6; abundance: .; len: 15; d_gene: .; CDR3nt: TGTGCCAGCAGCCAAGACAGCTCTGGGGCCAACGTCCTGACTTTC; CDR3aa: CASSQDSSGANVLTF
v_gene: TRBV3-1/TRBV3-2; j_gene: TRBJ1-5; abundance: few; len: 14; d_gene: .; CDR3nt: TGTGCCAGCAGCCGACGCTCTAGCAATCAGCCCCAGCATTTT; CDR3aa: CASSRRSSNQPQHF
v_gene: TRBV27; j_gene: TRBJ1-1; abundance: .; len: 13; d_gene: .; CDR3nt: TGTGCCAGCAGGACTTCTGGTAACACTGAAGCTTTCTTT; CDR3aa: CASRTSGNTEAFF
v_gene: TRBV29-1; j_gene: TRBJ2-3; abundance: .; len: 16; d_gene: TRBD2; CDR3nt: TGCAGCGTTGATGGCCCAAGCGGGGGGGCGGGAGATACGCAGTATTTT; CDR3aa: CSVDGPSGGAGDTQYF
v_gene: TRBV12-3/TRBV12-4; j_gene: TRBJ2-3; abundance: once; len: 12; d_gene: .; CDR3nt: TGTGCCAGCACTCCCGGGGGAGATACGCAGTATTTT; CDR3aa: CASTPGGDTQYF
v_gene: TRBV2; j_gene: TRBJ2-2; abundance: .; len: 15; d_gene: .; CDR3nt: TGTGCCAGCAGTGCCATCCAAAGACCCACCGGGGAGCTGTTTTTT; CDR3aa: CASSAIQRPTGELFF
v_gene: TRBV7-2; j_gene: TRBJ2-3; abundance: once; len: 16; d_gene: TRBD2; CDR3nt: TGTGCCAGCAGCGAAGGGACTAGCGGGGGGGCGAGGACGCAGTATTTT; CDR3aa: CASSEGTSGGARTQYF
v_gene: TRBV3-1/TRBV3-2; j_gene: TRBJ2-5; abundance: .; len: 12; d_gene: .; CDR3nt: TGTGCCAGCAGCCAAGGGTCCCCGACCCAGTACTTC; CDR3aa: CASSQGSPTQYF
v_gene: TRBV19; j_gene: TRBJ1-5; abundance: .; len: 14; d_gene: .; CDR3nt: TGTGCCAGTAGTATAGTTGGCGGGGCTCAGCCCCAGCATTTT; CDR3aa: CASSIVGGAQPQHF
v_gene: TRBV6-1; j_gene: TRBJ2-6; abundance: .; len: 15; d_gene: .; CDR3nt: TGTGCCAGCAGTGAAGTATCCTCTGGGGCCAACGTCCTGACTTTC; CDR3aa: CASSEVSSGANVLTF
v_gene: TRBV5-1; j_gene: TRBJ2-7; abundance: .; len: 16; d_gene: .; CDR3nt: TGCGCCAGCAGCTTGGGGGGAAGCGGGTGGGTCGACGAGCAGTACTTC; CDR3aa: CASSLGGSGWVDEQYF
v_gene: TRBV19; j_gene: TRBJ2-3; abundance: .; len: 15; d_gene: .; CDR3nt: TGTGCCAGTAGTCGACCTCCGACTGGTCCAGATACGCAGTATTTT; CDR3aa: CASSRPPTGPDTQYF
v_gene: TRBV7-6; j_gene: TRBJ2-1; abundance: .; len: 14; d_gene: .; CDR3nt: TGTGCCAGCAGCTTAACGGGACCCTACAATGAGCAGTTCTTC; CDR3aa: CASSLTGPYNEQFF